Shown below are 20 T cell receptor beta chains from a single sample sequenced in a study of regulatory and conventional T cells in RAG deficiency. The protocol was immunoSEQ multiplex PCR, while the TCRdb copy is restricted to in-frame clones and leaves out a portion. The sample lists under 35,000 clones; about three quarters were seen once. Conventional CD4+ T cells were sorted from blood as CD25-low CD127-high cells. This sample was also put to use in a study of regulatory T cells. Per that paper: Primers: 52 TRBV forward and 13 TRBJ reverse.

Material: CD4+ effector T cells sorted from blood. All receptors come from a human donor in good health.

The chain recombines TRBV10-1 with TRBJ2-7; no clear D. CDR1 and CDR2 (germline): WNHNN, SYGVQD (reference sequence). V lost 0 bases and J 0 bases, leaving 15 bases between the germline ends. This CDR3 is 17 amino acids long. The DNA for the CDR3 is TGCGCCAGCAGTGAGTCAGGATTGGGCAGAGACTCCTACGAGCAGTACTTC. It codes for CASSESGLGRDSYEQYF.

This clone was detected only a few times. The chain couples TRBV7-8 to TRBJ1-1; the D is unclear. The V and J ends lost 5 bases and 0 bases respectively, with 13 bases between them. From germline, CDR1 is SGHVS and CDR2 FQNEAQ. This CDR3 has 15 residues. CDR3 DNA sequence: TGTGCCAGCAGCCCCGGACGGACTATGAACACTGAAGCTTTCTTT. Translating it yields CASSPGRTMNTEAFF.

The chain combines TRBV28 with TRBJ1-2; no reliable D call. V was cut by 2 bases and J by 4 bases, with 14 bases left in between. Germline lookup yields CDR1 MDHEN and CDR2 SYDVKM. The CDR3 length is 15 residues. The CDR3 reads CASSLRTDRIYGYTF. The CDR3 DNA is TGTGCCAGCAGTTTACGGACGGACCGTATCTATGGCTACACCTTC.

The V call is TRBV5-6, the J call TRBJ2-7; D is unclear. Germline CDR1 reads SGHDT; CDR2 reads YYEEEE. This CDR3 is 16 amino acids long. Between the trimmed V and J ends, which lost 1 base and 6 bases, there was a span of 20 bases. The CDR3 nucleotides read TGTGCCAGCAGCTTGAACGGCCGACGTTCTCTGGGCGAGCAGTACTTC. It specifies CASSLNGRRSLGEQYF.

The chain recombines TRBV10-3 with TRBJ2-2, with 9 bases identical to TRBD1. The CDR3 consists of 15 residues. Germline loops: CDR1 ENHRY, CDR2 SYGVKD. V was clipped by 5 bases and J by 6 bases; unmatched bases: 7. The CDR3 DNA reads as TGTGCCATCAGTACGGACAGGGGAAGGGCCGGGGAGCTGTTTTTT. Translated: CAISTDRGRAGELFF.

This clone was counted a few times. The chain joins TRBV4-2 to TRBJ1-2; D unclear. Germline V gives CDR1 LGHNA, CDR2 YNFKEQ. The CDR3 covers 16 residues. Between the trimmed V and J ends, which lost 3 bases and 0 bases, there was a span of 14 bases. In DNA, the CDR3 is TGTGCCAGCAGCCAGGCTTTTGGGCCCGCTAACTATGGCTACACCTTC. The encoded protein is CASSQAFGPANYGYTF.

This clone turned up a few times. This chain joins TRBV18 and TRBJ1-6; D perhaps matches TRBD1 (5 bases). The V end was cut by 3 bases, the J end by 10 bases, with 10 bases between. Germline V CDR1 and CDR2: KGHSH, LQKENI. The CDR3 is 13 amino acids. The CDR3 sequence: CASSPGRESPLHF. CDR3 sequence (DNA): TGTGCCAGCTCACCCGGCAGGGAATCACCCCTCCACTTT.

This chain connects TRBV5-1 to TRBJ2-7; D gene unclear. This CDR3 contains 14 residues. V lost 4 bases and J lost 0, with 11 bases in between. The germline CDR1 and CDR2 sequences are SGHRS and YFSETQ. The CDR3, as DNA: TGCGCCAGCAGCACCGCGACAAACTCCTACGAGCAGTACTTC. This encodes CASSTATNSYEQYF.

The genes are TRBV19 and TRBJ2-2, with unresolved D. Germline CDR1 and CDR2: LNHDA and SQIVND (reference sequence). This CDR3 is built from 14 residues. Trimming shortened V by 8 bases and J by 6 bases, and 16 bases separated the two germline ends. The CDR3 nucleotides are TGTGCCAGTCAGGTAGTTAACCAGGCCGGGGAGCTGTTTTTT. This sequence encodes CASQVVNQAGELFF.

This clone turned up a few times. The chain carries TRBV7-6 and TRBJ2-1; 7 bases are shared with TRBD1. The CDR3 runs to 12 residues. Looked up from germline, CDR1 is SGHVS and CDR2 is FNYEAQ. J lost 7 bases, V lost 5 bases, and 2 bases had no gene match. The CDR3: CASSRQGNEQFF. CDR3 nucleotide sequence: TGTGCCAGCAGCCGACAGGGAAATGAGCAGTTCTTC.

The rearrangement uses TRBV19 and TRBJ2-1, with D perhaps TRBD2 (5 bases). The germline CDR1 and CDR2 sequences are LNHDA and SQIVND (reference sequence). V was clipped by 7 bases and J by 10 bases, with 20 bases between them. The CDR3 runs 14 residues. CDR3 loop: CASTAGGSSGEQFF. CDR3 sequence (DNA): TGTGCCAGTACCGCCGGCGGATCCTCGGGGGAGCAGTTCTTC.

The chain links TRBV9 to TRBJ1-1, with 7 bases aligning to TRBD1. The germline V gene has CDR1 SGDLS and CDR2 YYNGEE. Losses at the gene ends were 2 bases for V and 4 bases for J; bases not matched to a gene: 5. This CDR3 comprises 14 residues. The CDR3 DNA is TGTGCCAGCAGCGTCAACAGGGGTCCCACTGAAGCTTTCTTT. It codes for CASSVNRGPTEAFF.

The V and J genes are TRBV18 and TRBJ1-4; 7 bases match TRBD1. V trimming: 3 bases; J trimming: 2 bases; junction bases outside the gene matches: 6. Germline CDR1 and CDR2: KGHSH and LQKENI. The CDR3 is made up of 16 amino acids. CDR3 region: CASSPQQGRTNEKLFF. The CDR3 nucleotides read TGTGCCAGCTCACCGCAACAGGGGCGGACTAATGAAAAACTGTTTTTT.

The CDR3 sequence is CASSPRQGGMNTEAFF. CDR3 nucleotides: TGTGCCAGCTCACCCAGACAGGGGGGCATGAACACTGAAGCTTTCTTT. The V call is TRBV18, the J call TRBJ1-1, with 9 bases identical to TRBD1. The CDR3 runs to 16 residues. V was clipped by 3 bases and J by 0 bases; unmatched bases: 5. Germline V gives CDR1 KGHSH, CDR2 LQKENI.

The chain has TRBV19 and TRBJ2-7; tentative D call: TRBD2 (6 bases). Germline CDR1 reads LNHDA; CDR2 reads SQIVND (reference sequence). The CDR3 runs to 11 residues. V lost 5 bases, J lost 7 bases, and 9 bases lay in between. DNA of the CDR3: TGTGCCAGTAGTGGGGGGTGGGAGCAGTACTTC. Translated, it gives CASSGGWEQYF.

J is TRBJ2-3 and V is TRBV5-1; D not resolved. The CDR3 sequence is 14 residues long. Trimming removed 1 base at V and 2 bases at J, with 8 bases between. Germline assignment: CDR1 SGHRS and CDR2 YFSETQ. The CDR3 nucleotides read TGCGCCAGCAGCTTGACACAAACCACAGATACGCAGTATTTT. This gives the protein CASSLTQTTDTQYF.

The chain combines TRBV12-5 with TRBJ2-7; D remains ambiguous. Per the germline V gene, CDR1 is LGHNT and CDR2 is FRNRAP. Between the trimmed V and J ends, which lost 5 bases and 2 bases, there was a span of 7 bases. The CDR3 consists of 12 residues. The CDR3 loop is CASGINAYEQYF. The CDR3 bases are TGTGCTAGTGGTATAAACGCCTACGAGCAGTACTTC.

The chain employs TRBV7-2 and TRBJ1-2; possible D gene TRBD1, 5 bases. V gave up 5 bases and J gave up 8 bases, with 18 bases separating them. CDR1 SGHTA and CDR2 FQGNSA come from the germline V gene. The CDR3 is 14 residues long. The CDR3 reads CASSPDTIGSGYTF. CDR3 DNA sequence: TGTGCCAGCAGCCCGGACACCATAGGTTCGGGCTACACCTTC.

This clone was observed once. The chain carries TRBV9 and TRBJ2-3, with TRBD2 identical over 11 bases. CDR3 length equals 16 residues. Unmatched junction bases numbered 5, after V lost 3 bases and J lost 2 bases. Germline values: CDR1 SGDLS, CDR2 YYNGEE. CDR3 amino acids: CASSATSGEPTDTQYF. As DNA, the CDR3 is TGTGCCAGCAGCGCGACTAGCGGGGAACCCACAGATACGCAGTATTTT.

This chain uses TRBV30 with TRBJ1-2; 8 nucleotides agree with TRBD1. After removal of 0 bases from V and 2 bases from J, the junction contained 2 bases not matched to a gene. CDR1 is GTSNPN and CDR2 is SVGIG in the germline V gene (reference sequence). The CDR3 spans 14 residues. CDR3: CAWSVGTGNYGYTF. CDR3 in DNA: TGTGCCTGGAGTGTAGGGACAGGAAACTATGGCTACACCTTC.